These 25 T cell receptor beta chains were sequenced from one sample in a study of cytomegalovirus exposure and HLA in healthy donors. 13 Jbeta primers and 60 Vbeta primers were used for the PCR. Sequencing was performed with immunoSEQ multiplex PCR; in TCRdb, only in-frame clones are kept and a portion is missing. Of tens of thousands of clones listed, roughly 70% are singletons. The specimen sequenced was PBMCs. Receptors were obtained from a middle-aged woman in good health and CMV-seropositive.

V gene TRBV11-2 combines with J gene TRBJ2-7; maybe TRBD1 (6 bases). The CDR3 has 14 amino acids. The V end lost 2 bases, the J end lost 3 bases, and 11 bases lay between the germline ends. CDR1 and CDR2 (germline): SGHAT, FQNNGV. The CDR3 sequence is CASSLRVGGYEQYF. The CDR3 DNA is TGTGCCAGCAGCTTAAGGGTAGGGGGCTACGAGCAGTACTTC.

The CDR3 is CSAGQGAYEQYF. The DNA of the CDR3 is TGCAGCGCGGGACAGGGGGCCTACGAGCAGTACTTC. This chain uses TRBV29-1 with TRBJ2-7; TRBD1 matches at 11 bases. Germline-derived CDR1 and CDR2 are SQVTM and ANQGSEA. The CDR3 loop spans 12 amino acids. Trimming at V came to 7 bases and at J to 2 bases, leaving 1 base not matched to a gene.

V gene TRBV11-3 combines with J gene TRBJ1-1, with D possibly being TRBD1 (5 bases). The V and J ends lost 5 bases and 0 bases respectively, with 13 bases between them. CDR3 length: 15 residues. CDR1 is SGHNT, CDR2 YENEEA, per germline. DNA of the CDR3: TGTGCCAGCAGCCGTTTACAGGCGGTGAACACTGAAGCTTTCTTT. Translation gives CASSRLQAVNTEAFF.

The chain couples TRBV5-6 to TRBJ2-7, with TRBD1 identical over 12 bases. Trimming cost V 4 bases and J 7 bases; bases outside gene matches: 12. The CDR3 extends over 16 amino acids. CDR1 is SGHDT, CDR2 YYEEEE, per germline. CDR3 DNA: TGTGCCAGCAGCCACCTCCTGGGGACAGGGGGCGGTGAGCAGTACTTC. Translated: CASSHLLGTGGGEQYF.

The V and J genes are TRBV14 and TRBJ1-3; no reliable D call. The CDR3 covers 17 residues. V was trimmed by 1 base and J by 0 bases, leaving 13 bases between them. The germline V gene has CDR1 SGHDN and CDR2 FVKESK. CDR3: CASSQVHGRSSGNTIYF. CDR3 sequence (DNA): TGTGCCAGCAGCCAAGTTCACGGGAGGAGCTCTGGAAACACCATATATTTT.

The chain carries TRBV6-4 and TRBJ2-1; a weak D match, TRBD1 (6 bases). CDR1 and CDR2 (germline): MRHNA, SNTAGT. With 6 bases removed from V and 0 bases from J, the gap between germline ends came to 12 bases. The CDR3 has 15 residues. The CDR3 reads CASSPTGNSYNEQFF. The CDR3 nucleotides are TGTGCCAGCAGCCCGACAGGTAACTCCTACAATGAGCAGTTCTTC.

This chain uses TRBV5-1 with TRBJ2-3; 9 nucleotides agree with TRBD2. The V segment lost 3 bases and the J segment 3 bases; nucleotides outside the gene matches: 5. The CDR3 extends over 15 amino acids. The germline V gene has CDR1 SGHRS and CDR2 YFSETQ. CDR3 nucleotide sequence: TGCGCCAGCAGCTCCGATAGCGGGAGTACAGATACGCAGTATTTT. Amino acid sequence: CASSSDSGSTDTQYF.

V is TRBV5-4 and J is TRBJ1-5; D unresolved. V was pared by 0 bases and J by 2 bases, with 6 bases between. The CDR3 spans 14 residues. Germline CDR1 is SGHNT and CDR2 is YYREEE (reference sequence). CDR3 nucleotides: TGTGCCAGCAGCTTGGGGGCAGGCAATCAGCCCCAGCATTTT. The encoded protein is CASSLGAGNQPQHF.

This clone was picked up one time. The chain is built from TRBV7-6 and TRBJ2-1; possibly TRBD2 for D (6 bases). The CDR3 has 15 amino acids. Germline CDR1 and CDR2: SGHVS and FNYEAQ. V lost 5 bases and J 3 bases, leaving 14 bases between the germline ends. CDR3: CASSLQVADYNEQFF. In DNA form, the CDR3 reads TGTGCCAGCAGCCTCCAGGTAGCGGACTACAATGAGCAGTTCTTC.

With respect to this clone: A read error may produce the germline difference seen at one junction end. The CDR3: CASSLGGGANNEQFF. In DNA form, the CDR3 reads TGTGCTAGCAGCTTAGGCGGGGGGGCCAACAATGAGCAGTTCTTC. The genes are TRBV7-7 and TRBJ2-1; TRBD2 aligns across 9 bases. The CDR3 runs to 15 residues. Per germline, CDR1 SSHAT and CDR2 FNYEAQ (reference sequence). The full variable domain, its missing parts supplied by reference TRBV7-7 and TRBJ2-1, is GAGVSQSPRYKVTKRGQDVTLRCDPISSHATLYWYQQALGQGPEFLTYFNYEAQPDKSGLPSDRFSAERPEGSISTLTIQRTEQRDSAMYRCASSLGGGANNEQFFGPGTRLTVL.

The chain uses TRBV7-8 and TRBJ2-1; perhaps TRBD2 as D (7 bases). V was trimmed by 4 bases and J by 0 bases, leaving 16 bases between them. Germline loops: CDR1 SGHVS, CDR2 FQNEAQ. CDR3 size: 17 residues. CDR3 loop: CASSYRGAINSYNEQFF. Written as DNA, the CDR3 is TGTGCCAGCAGCTATCGGGGGGCAATCAACTCCTACAATGAGCAGTTCTTC.

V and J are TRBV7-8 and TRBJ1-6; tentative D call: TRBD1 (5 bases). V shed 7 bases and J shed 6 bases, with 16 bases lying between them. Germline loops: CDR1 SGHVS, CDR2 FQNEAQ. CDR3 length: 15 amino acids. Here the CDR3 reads CASTTQGIGNSPLHF. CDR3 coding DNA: TGTGCCAGCACCACCCAGGGAATTGGTAATTCACCCCTCCACTTT. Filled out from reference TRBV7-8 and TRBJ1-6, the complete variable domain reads GAGVSQSPRYKVAKRGQDVALRCDPISGHVSLFWYQQALGQGPEFLTYFQNEAQLDKSGLPSDRFFAERPEGSVSTLKIQRTQQEDSAVYLCASTTQGIGNSPLHFGNGTRLTVT.

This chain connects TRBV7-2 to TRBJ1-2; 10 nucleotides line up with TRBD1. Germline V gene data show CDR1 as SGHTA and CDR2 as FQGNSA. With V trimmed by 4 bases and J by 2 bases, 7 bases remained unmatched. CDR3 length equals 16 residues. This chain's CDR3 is CASSSRTDRGNYGYTF. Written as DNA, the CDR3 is TGTGCCAGCAGCTCACGGACGGACAGGGGGAACTATGGCTACACCTTC.

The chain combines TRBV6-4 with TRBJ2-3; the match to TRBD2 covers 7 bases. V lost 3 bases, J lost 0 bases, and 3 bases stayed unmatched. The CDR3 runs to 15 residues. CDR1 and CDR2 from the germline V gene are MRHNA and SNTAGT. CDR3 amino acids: CASSEGGGSTDTQYF. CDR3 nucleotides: TGTGCCAGCAGTGAAGGCGGGGGAAGCACAGATACGCAGTATTTT.

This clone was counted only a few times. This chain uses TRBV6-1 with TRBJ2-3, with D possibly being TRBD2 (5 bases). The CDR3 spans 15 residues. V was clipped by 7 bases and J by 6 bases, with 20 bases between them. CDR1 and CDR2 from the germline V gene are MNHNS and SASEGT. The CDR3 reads CASTETGLRWDTQYF. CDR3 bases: TGTGCCAGCACCGAGACGGGGTTACGCTGGGATACGCAGTATTTT.

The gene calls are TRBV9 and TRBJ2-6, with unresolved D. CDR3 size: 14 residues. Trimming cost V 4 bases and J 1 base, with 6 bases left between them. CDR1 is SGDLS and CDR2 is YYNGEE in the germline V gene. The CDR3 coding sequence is TGTGCCAGCAGCCTCCCGTCTGGGGCCAACGTCCTGACTTTC. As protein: CASSLPSGANVLTF.

CDR3 in DNA: TGTGCCAGCAGTTTATTTTTGCGGGGGGGTGGAGAGCAGTACTTC. Its translation: CASSLFLRGGGEQYF. The chain couples TRBV27 to TRBJ2-7, with 9 bases identical to TRBD2. Trimming removed 1 base from V and 7 bases from J; junction bases left unmatched: 8. Germline-derived CDR1 and CDR2 are MNHEY and SMNVEV (reference sequence). The CDR3 runs to 15 residues.

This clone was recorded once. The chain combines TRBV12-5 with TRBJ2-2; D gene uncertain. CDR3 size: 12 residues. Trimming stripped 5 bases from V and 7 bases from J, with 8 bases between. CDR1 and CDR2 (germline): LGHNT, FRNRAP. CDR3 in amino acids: CASGPSVGELFF. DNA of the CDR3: TGTGCTAGTGGTCCGTCGGTCGGGGAGCTGTTTTTT.

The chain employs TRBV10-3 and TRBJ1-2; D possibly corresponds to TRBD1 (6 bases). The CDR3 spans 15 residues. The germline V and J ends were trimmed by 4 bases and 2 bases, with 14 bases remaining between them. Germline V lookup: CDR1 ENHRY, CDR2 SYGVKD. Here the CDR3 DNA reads TGTGCCATCAGTGCTTCGACAGGAGAGAACTATGGCTACACCTTC. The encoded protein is CAISASTGENYGYTF.

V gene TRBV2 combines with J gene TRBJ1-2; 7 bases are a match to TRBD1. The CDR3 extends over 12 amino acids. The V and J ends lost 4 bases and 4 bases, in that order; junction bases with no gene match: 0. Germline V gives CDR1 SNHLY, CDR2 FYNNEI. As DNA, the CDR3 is TGTGCCAGCAGTGGGGACAGCTATGGCTACACCTTC. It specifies CASSGDSYGYTF.

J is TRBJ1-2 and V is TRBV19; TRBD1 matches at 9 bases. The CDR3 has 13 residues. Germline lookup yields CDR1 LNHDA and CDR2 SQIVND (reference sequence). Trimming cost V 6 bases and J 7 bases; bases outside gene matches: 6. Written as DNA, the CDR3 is TGTGCCAGTAGAGAGACAGGGGGTTCTGGCTACACCTTC. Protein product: CASRETGGSGYTF.

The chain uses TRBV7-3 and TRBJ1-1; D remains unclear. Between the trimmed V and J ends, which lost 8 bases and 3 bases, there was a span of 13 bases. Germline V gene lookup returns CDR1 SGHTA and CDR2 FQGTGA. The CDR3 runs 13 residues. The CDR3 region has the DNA TGTGCCAGCTCTCCTAACCGGTACACTGAAGCTTTCTTT. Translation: CASSPNRYTEAFF. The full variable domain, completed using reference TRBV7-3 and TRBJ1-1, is GAGVSQTPSNKVTEKGKYVELRCDPISGHTALYWYRQSLGQGPEFLIYFQGTGAADDSGLPNDRFFAVRPEGSVSTLKIQRTERGDSAVYLCASSPNRYTEAFFGQGTRLTVV.

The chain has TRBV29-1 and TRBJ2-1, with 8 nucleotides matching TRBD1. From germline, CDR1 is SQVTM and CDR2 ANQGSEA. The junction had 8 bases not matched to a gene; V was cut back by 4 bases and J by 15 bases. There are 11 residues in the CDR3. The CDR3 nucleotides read TGCAGCGTTGGGTCAGGGGGCGTGGGGTTCTTC. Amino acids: CSVGSGGVGFF.

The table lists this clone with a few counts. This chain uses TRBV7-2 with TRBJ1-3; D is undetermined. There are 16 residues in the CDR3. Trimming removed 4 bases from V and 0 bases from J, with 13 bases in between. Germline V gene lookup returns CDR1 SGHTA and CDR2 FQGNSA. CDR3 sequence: CASSYALGSSGNTIYF. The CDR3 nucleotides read TGTGCCAGCAGCTACGCCCTTGGTAGCTCTGGAAACACCATATATTTT.

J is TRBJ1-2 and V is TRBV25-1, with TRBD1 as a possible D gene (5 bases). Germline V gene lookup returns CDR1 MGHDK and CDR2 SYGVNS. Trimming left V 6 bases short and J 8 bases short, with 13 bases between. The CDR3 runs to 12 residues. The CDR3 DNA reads TGTGCCAGCAGCGAACAGGCCTCGGGCTACACCTTC. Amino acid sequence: CASSEQASGYTF.